These 7 T cell receptor beta chains originate from one sample sequenced in a study of early T cells in non-severe SARS-CoV-2 infection. A single record per CDR3 protein comes from TCRdb applying MiXCR to the 5' RACE reads. The table includes 61,000 or so distinct CDR3 sequences, around 12% detected once. The input for sequencing was whole blood, taken at baseline. These receptors originate from an adult who was a healthcare worker with PCR-confirmed SARS-CoV-2 infection or an uninfected control (not recorded which). The donor label of this sample is uncertain.

This clonotype was seen only a few times. The V call is TRBV7-6, the J call TRBJ1-4, with 9 bases fitting TRBD1. The germline V gene has CDR1 SGHVS and CDR2 FNYEAQ. The CDR3 sequence is 16 residues long. V lost 5 bases and J lost 0; bases outside the gene matches: 4. CDR3 region: CASSLRQGATNEKLFF. The CDR3 DNA follows: TGTGCCAGCAGCCTCCGACAGGGGGCAACTAATGAAAAACTGTTTTTT.

The rearrangement links TRBV10-3 to TRBJ1-6, with 7 positions matching TRBD1. Trimming took 5 bases from V and 8 from J; bases not matched to a gene: 6. Per the germline V gene, CDR1 is ENHRY and CDR2 is SYGVKD. The CDR3 spans 14 residues. In DNA, the CDR3 is TGTGCCATCAGTTCAGACAGGGTAGATTCACCCCTCCACTTT. This codes for CAISSDRVDSPLHF.

The genes are TRBV5-4 and TRBJ2-2; TRBD2 aligns across 12 bases. The CDR3 is made up of 16 amino acids. CDR1 and CDR2 (germline): SGHNT, YYREEE (reference sequence). Trimming cost V 4 bases and J 1 base; bases outside gene matches: 2. This CDR3 is CASSRTSGVNTGELFF. The DNA for the CDR3 is TGTGCCAGCAGCAGGACTAGCGGGGTGAACACCGGGGAGCTGTTTTTT.

This clonotype was counted ten times or more. CDR3 protein: CASSRGRGLQETQYF. DNA of the CDR3: TGCGCCAGCAGCCGCGGGAGGGGACTTCAAGAGACCCAGTACTTC. The J gene is TRBJ2-5, the V gene TRBV5-1, with 9 bases matching TRBD2. There are 15 residues in the CDR3. V lost 4 bases to trimming and J lost 2 bases; unmatched junction nucleotides: 6. Germline CDR1 is SGHRS and CDR2 is YFSETQ.

V is TRBV20-1 and J is TRBJ2-7; the match to TRBD2 covers 8 bases. The CDR3 sequence is 13 residues long. CDR1 and CDR2 (germline): DFQATT, SNEGSKA (reference sequence). V lost 4 bases and J lost 4; bases outside the gene matches: 6. The CDR3 sequence is CSATPGLEYEQYV. The CDR3 DNA sequence: TGCAGTGCTACCCCGGGACTAGAGTACGAGCAGTACGTC.

This clonotype was counted ten times or more. The J gene is TRBJ1-2, the V gene TRBV2; 8 bases agree with TRBD1. Germline V gene lookup returns CDR1 SNHLY and CDR2 FYNNEI. The V and J ends lost 6 bases and 8 bases, in that order; junction bases with no gene match: 11. The CDR3 extends over 14 amino acids. The CDR3 protein is CASSGGTGLWGYTF. As DNA, the CDR3 is TGTGCCAGCAGCGGGGGGACAGGCCTTTGGGGCTACACCTTC. The full variable domain, in which reference TRBV2 and TRBJ1-2 provide the parts outside the CDR3, is EPEVTQTPSHQVTQMGQEVILRCVPISNHLYFYWYRQILGQKVEFLVSFYNNEISEKSEIFDDQFSVERPDGSNFTLKIRSTKLEDSAMYFCASSGGTGLWGYTFGSGTRLTVV.

This clonotype turned up a few times. The chain employs TRBV11-3 and TRBJ2-3; D gene uncertain. V lost 3 bases and J lost 6, with 7 bases in between. Looked up from germline, CDR1 is SGHNT and CDR2 is YENEEA. CDR3 length: 12 amino acids. CDR3 DNA: TGTGCCAGCAGCTTTCTGGGGGATACGCAGTATTTT. It specifies CASSFLGDTQYF. Together with reference TRBV11-3 and TRBJ2-3, the CDR3 gives the full variable domain: EAGVVQSPRYKIIEKKQPVAFWCNPISGHNTLYWYLQNLGQGPELLIRYENEEAVDDSQLPKDRFSAERLKGVDSTLKIQPAELGDSAVYLCASSFLGDTQYFGPGTRLTVL.